Listed below are T cell receptor beta chains from one sample, sequenced in a study of T cell responses to AZD1222 COVID-19 vaccine. Method: immunoSEQ multiplex PCR; TCRdb's copy keeps in-frame clones and lacks some. The sample has about 110,000 clones; around nine tenths are singletons. The sample in question was peripheral blood, obtained on day 0 of AZD1222 vaccination. The receptor source for this set is an adult in good health. CDR3s include the opening cysteine and the closing phenylalanine or tryptophan. Fields, in order: CDR3 DNA, CDR3 protein, J gene, clone size, D gene, V gene. D genes are given only for firm matches. Clone size is given for some rows only: seen once, a few or many times, or a class if the clone is expanded.

TGTGCCAGCACACGGCAGGGGGGATCCGGGGAGCTGTTTTTT	CASTRQGGSGELFF	TRBJ2-2	.	.	TRBV9
TGTGCCAGTAACGGACAGTCCTACGAGCAGTACTTC	CASNGQSYEQYF	TRBJ2-7	.	.	TRBV19
TGTGCCAGCAGCCACGGACAGGGGCGAAATCAGCCCCAGCATTTT	CASSHGQGRNQPQHF	TRBJ1-5	.	TRBD1	TRBV3-1/TRBV3-2
TGTGCCAGTAAAGACACGTACTCCTACGAGCAGTACTTC	CASKDTYSYEQYF	TRBJ2-7	.	.	TRBV19
TGTGCCAGCAGCACCAGGGTCGGGGCCGGGGAGCTGTTTTTT	CASSTRVGAGELFF	TRBJ2-2	.	.	TRBV5-4
TGTGCCAGCAGTCCCTTGTTCCGGGCAGATACGCAGTATTTT	CASSPLFRADTQYF	TRBJ2-3	once	.	TRBV7-7
TGTGCCAGCAGTTCCAGGTCTTCACCCCTCCACTTT	CASSSRSSPLHF	TRBJ1-6	.	.	TRBV6-5
TGTGCCAGCAGGGAAGACAGGCACACTGAAGCTTTCTTT	CASREDRHTEAFF	TRBJ1-1	.	.	TRBV12-3/TRBV12-4
TGTGCCAGCAGCTGGACAGGGAATCGTTCACCCCTCCACTTT	CASSWTGNRSPLHF	TRBJ1-6	once	TRBD1	TRBV7-9
TGTGCCAGCAGCTTGGCGGGAGACACAGAGCAGTTCTTC	CASSLAGDTEQFF	TRBJ2-1	.	.	TRBV5-5
TGTGCCAGCAGCTTATCGACTAGCGGGGGGAACGAGCAGTACTTC	CASSLSTSGGNEQYF	TRBJ2-7	.	TRBD2	TRBV7-2
TGTGCCAGCAGCCCGCCAAACAGGGGGCGCATCGGTGGCTACACCTTC	CASSPPNRGRIGGYTF	TRBJ1-2	.	TRBD1	TRBV7-2
TGTGCCAGCAGCTTACAGGCTTCACCCCTCCACTTT	CASSLQASPLHF	TRBJ1-6	once	.	TRBV7-2
TGCGCCAGCAGGGGACAGGACCGATATGGCTACACCTTC	CASRGQDRYGYTF	TRBJ1-2	.	TRBD1	TRBV5-1
TGTGCCAGTAGTCCCCCCGGGATATCCTACGAGCAGTACTTC	CASSPPGISYEQYF	TRBJ2-7	.	.	TRBV19
TGTGCCAGCAGCTCCACCATTACCCGGACAGGGGTTGGCTACACCTTC	CASSSTITRTGVGYTF	TRBJ1-2	.	TRBD1	TRBV5-4
TGTGCCAGCAGCCATGCCCCGGCGGGTACCCATGAGCAGTTCTTC	CASSHAPAGTHEQFF	TRBJ2-1	.	.	TRBV5-6
TGCGCCAGCAGCTTGGACCCAGGGCCCACCGGGGAGCTGTTTTTT	CASSLDPGPTGELFF	TRBJ2-2	.	.	TRBV5-1
TGTGCCAGCAGGGCCAATGGAGCCCTCAATCAGCCCCAGCATTTT	CASRANGALNQPQHF	TRBJ1-5	.	.	TRBV27
TGCGCCAGCAGCCCGGGCGGGACAGGGACCTACGAGCAGTACTTC	CASSPGGTGTYEQYF	TRBJ2-7	.	TRBD1	TRBV5-1
TGTGCCAGCTCACCACGACGGACAGGGGACAATGAGCAGTTCTTC	CASSPRRTGDNEQFF	TRBJ2-1	.	TRBD1	TRBV18
TGCGCCAGCCACCACGGGACAGACAATCCCTATGGCTACACCTTC	CASHHGTDNPYGYTF	TRBJ1-2	.	TRBD1	TRBV5-1
TGTGCCAGCTCTCCCTTGACGGAGGGAGGGACCTATGGCTACACCTTC	CASSPLTEGGTYGYTF	TRBJ1-2	.	.	TRBV18
TGTGCCAGCAAGAGCTCGGACAGAGGTTTGGGTCTTCTCTATGGCTACACCTTC	CASKSSDRGLGLLYGYTF	TRBJ1-2	.	.	TRBV2
TGCGCCAGCGAGCATATTAAAAGCAATCAGCCCCAGCATTTT	CASEHIKSNQPQHF	TRBJ1-5	.	.	TRBV23-1
TGTGCCAGCAGTGATCTCGGCCACGCGGGCTATGGCTACACCTTC	CASSDLGHAGYGYTF	TRBJ1-2	few	.	TRBV6-1
TGTGCCAGCAGCTTGAGAAACTGGGCCAACGTCCTGACTTTC	CASSLRNWANVLTF	TRBJ2-6	.	.	TRBV5-4
TGTGCCAGCAGCGTAGACAGGCGCACTAACTATGGCTACACCTTC	CASSVDRRTNYGYTF	TRBJ1-2	once	.	TRBV9
TGCGCCAGCAGCCAACGGGGTGCAACTAATGAAAAACTGTTTTTT	CASSQRGATNEKLFF	TRBJ1-4	.	.	TRBV4-1
TGTGCCAGCAGCGCTTGGCGGGCAGGGGGCAAAGAGACCCAGTACTTC	CASSAWRAGGKETQYF	TRBJ2-5	.	TRBD1	TRBV9
TGTGCCAGCAGCCCTCGAATCGGATTGCGGGCAGAGACCCAGTACTTC	CASSPRIGLRAETQYF	TRBJ2-5	.	.	TRBV7-2
TGTGCCAGCAGTCAAGCGGGGTTAGCAGATACGCAGTATTTT	CASSQAGLADTQYF	TRBJ2-3	.	TRBD2	TRBV6-1